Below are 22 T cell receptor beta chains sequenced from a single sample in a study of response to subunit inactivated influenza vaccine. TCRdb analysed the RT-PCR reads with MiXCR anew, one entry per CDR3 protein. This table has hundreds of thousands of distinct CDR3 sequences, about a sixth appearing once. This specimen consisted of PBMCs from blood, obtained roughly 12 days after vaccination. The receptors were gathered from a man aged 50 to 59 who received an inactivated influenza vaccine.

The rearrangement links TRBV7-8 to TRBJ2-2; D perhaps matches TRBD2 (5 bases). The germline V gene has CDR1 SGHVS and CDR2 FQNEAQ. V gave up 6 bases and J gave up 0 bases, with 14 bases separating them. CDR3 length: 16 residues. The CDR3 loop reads CASRPGDLANTGELFF. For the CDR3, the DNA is TGTGCCAGCAGACCCGGGGATTTGGCGAACACCGGGGAGCTGTTTTTT.

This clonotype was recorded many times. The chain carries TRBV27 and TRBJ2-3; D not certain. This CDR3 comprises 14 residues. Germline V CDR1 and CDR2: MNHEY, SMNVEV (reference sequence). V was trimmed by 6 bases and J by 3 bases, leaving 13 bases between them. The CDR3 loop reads CASRKTRRTDTQYF. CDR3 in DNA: TGTGCCAGCAGAAAGACAAGACGGACAGATACGCAGTATTTT.

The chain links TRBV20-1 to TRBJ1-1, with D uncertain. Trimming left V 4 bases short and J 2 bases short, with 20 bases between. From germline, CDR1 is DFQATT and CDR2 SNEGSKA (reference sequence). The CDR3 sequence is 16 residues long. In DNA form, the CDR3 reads TGCAGTGCTAATCCCCGGAACGTCTTGACAAACACTGAAGCTTTCTTT. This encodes CSANPRNVLTNTEAFF.

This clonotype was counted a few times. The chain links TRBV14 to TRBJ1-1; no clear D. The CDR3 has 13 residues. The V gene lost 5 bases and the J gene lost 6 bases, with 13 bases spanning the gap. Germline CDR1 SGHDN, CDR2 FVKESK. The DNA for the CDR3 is TGTGCCAGCAGCACACAGCCCGGGGCTGAAGCTTTCTTT. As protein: CASSTQPGAEAFF.

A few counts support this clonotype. In DNA, the CDR3 is TGTGCCAGCAGCTTCGACAGGGCGTCCTACAATGAGCAGTTCTTC. Amino acids: CASSFDRASYNEQFF. The J gene is TRBJ2-1, the V gene TRBV7-9; 7 nucleotides agree with TRBD1. The CDR3 runs to 15 residues. J gave up 1 base and V 3 bases, and 3 bases lay outside the gene matches. CDR1 is SEHNR and CDR2 is FQNEAQ in the germline V gene (reference sequence).

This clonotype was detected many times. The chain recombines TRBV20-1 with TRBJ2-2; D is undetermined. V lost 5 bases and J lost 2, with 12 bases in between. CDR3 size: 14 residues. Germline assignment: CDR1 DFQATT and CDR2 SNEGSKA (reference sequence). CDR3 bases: TGCAGTGCTCGACTCCGACAAAACACCGGGGAGCTGTTTTTT. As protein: CSARLRQNTGELFF.

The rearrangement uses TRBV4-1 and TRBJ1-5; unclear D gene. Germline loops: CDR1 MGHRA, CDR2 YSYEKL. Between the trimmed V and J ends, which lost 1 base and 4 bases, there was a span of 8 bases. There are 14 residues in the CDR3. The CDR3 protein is CASSQGSVNQPQHF. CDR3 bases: TGCGCCAGCAGCCAAGGGTCAGTAAATCAGCCCCAGCATTTT.

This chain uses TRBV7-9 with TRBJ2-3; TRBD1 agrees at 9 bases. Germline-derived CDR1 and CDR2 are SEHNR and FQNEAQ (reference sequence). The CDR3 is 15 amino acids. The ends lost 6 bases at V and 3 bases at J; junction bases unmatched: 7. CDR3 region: CASRRTGGATDTQYF. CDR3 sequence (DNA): TGTGCCAGCAGAAGAACAGGGGGCGCGACAGATACGCAGTATTTT.

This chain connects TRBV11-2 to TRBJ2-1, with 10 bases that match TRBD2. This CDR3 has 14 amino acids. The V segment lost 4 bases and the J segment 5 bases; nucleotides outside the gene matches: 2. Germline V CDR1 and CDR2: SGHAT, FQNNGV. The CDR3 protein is CASSWTSGHNEQFF. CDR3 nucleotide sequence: TGTGCCAGCAGCTGGACTAGCGGCCACAATGAGCAGTTCTTC.

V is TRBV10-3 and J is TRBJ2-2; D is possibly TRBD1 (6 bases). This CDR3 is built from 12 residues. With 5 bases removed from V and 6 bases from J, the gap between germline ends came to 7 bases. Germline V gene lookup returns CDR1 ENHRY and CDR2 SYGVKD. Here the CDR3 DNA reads TGTGCCATCAGTCAGGGGTCCGGGGAGCTGTTTTTT. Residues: CAISQGSGELFF.

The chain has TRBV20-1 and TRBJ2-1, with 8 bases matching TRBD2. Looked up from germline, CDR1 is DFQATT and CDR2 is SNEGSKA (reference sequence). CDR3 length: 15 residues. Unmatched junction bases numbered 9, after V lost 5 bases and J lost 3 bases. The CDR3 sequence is CSAPISGVIYNEQFF. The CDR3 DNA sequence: TGCAGTGCTCCAATTAGCGGGGTTATCTACAATGAGCAGTTCTTC.

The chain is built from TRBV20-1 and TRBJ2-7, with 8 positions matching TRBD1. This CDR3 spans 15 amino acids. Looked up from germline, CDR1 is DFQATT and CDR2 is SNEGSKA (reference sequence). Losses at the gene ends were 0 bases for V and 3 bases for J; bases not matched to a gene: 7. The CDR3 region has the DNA TGCAGTGCTAGAGACTGGACAGGGTTGGTCTACGAGCAGTACTTC. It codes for CSARDWTGLVYEQYF.

This chain's CDR3 is CASSQGGFVYNEQFF. In nucleotides, the CDR3 is TGTGCCAGCAGCCAGGGAGGGTTCGTGTACAATGAGCAGTTCTTC. The rearrangement links TRBV3-1 to TRBJ2-1; TRBD2 matches at 7 bases. Unmatched junction bases numbered 6, after V lost 3 bases and J lost 4 bases. The CDR3 consists of 15 residues. Germline assignment: CDR1 LGHDT and CDR2 YNNKEL (reference sequence).

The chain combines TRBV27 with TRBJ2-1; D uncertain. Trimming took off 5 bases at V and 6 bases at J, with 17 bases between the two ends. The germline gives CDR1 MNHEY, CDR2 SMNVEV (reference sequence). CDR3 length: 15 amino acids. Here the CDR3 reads CASSRPGVKGNEQFF. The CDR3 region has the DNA TGTGCCAGCAGTCGTCCCGGTGTGAAGGGCAATGAGCAGTTCTTC.

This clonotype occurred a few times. The CDR3 region is CASSHFTGSDTQYF. CDR3 DNA sequence: TGTGCCAGCAGCCACTTTACAGGGTCAGATACGCAGTATTTT. V is TRBV7-8 and J is TRBJ2-3; D is possibly TRBD1 (6 bases). Trimming cost V 5 bases and J 4 bases, with 13 bases left between them. CDR3 length: 14 residues. Germline V gene sequence: CDR1 SGHVS, CDR2 FQNEAQ.

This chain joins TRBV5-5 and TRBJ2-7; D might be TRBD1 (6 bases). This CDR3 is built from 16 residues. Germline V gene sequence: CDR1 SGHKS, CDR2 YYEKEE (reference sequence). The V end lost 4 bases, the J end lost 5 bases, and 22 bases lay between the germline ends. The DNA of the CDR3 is TGTGCCAGCAGCCACATACCACAGGGCCCGACGGACGAGCAGTACTTC. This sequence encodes CASSHIPQGPTDEQYF. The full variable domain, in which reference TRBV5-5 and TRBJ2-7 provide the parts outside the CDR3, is DAGVTQSPTHLIKTRGQQVTLRCSPISGHKSVSWYQQVLGQGPQFIFQYYEKEERGRGNFPDRFSARQFPNYSSELNVNALLLGDSALYLCASSHIPQGPTDEQYFGPGTRLTVT.

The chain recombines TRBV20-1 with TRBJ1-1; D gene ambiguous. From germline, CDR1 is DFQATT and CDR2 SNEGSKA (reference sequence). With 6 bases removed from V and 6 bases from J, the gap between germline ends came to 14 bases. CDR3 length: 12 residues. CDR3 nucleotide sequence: TGCAGTGCCCCCGGCCGGGGAGCTGAAGCTTTCTTT. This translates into CSAPGRGAEAFF.

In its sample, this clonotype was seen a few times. CDR3 nucleotide sequence: TGTGCCAGCAGTCCCGCTAGGGACAAGAGCACTGAAGCTTTCTTT. It yields the protein CASSPARDKSTEAFF. The chain employs TRBV28 and TRBJ1-1, with TRBD1 as a possible D gene (6 bases). V lost 5 bases and J 4 bases, leaving 17 bases between the germline ends. The germline V gene encodes CDR1 MDHEN and CDR2 SYDVKM. This CDR3 has 15 residues.

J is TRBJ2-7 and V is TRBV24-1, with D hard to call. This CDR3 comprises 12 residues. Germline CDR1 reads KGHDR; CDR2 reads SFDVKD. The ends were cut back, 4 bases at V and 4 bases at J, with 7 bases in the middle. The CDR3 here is CATSESDYEQYF. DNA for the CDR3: TGTGCCACCAGTGAGTCCGATTACGAGCAGTACTTC.

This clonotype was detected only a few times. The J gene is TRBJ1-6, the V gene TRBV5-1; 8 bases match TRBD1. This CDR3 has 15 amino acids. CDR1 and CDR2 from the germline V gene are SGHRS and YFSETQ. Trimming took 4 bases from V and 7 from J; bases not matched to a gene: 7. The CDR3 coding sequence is TGCGCCAGCAGCCAAGACAGGGGAGTCAATTCACCCCTCCACTTT. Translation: CASSQDRGVNSPLHF.

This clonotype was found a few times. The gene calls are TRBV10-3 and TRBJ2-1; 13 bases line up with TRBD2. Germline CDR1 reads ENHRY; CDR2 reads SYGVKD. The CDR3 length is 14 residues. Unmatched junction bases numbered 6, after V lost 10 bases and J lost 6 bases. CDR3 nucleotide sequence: TGTGCCAACTCCGGGACTAGCGGGACCAATGAGCAGTTCTTC. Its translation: CANSGTSGTNEQFF.

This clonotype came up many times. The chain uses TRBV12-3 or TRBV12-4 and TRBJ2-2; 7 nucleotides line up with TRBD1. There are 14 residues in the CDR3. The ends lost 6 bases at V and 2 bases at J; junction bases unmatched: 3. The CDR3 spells CASRDRTNTGELFF. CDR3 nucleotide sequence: TGTGCCAGCAGGGACAGGACTAACACCGGGGAGCTGTTTTTT.